This T cell receptor (beta chain) appears in the sequencing data of a study of T cell responses to AZD1222 COVID-19 vaccine. Study-wide results and limits: The repertoires were collected only after the peak T cell response. Donors, mostly white British, included more females; clonal diversity was possibly underestimated.

With respect to this clone: The antigen is undetermined.

Sequenced by immunoSEQ multiplex PCR; TCRdb stores in-frame clones only, minus some. Among more than 85,000 clones listed, roughly 92% were seen once. The sample in question was peripheral blood, obtained on day 0 of AZD1222 vaccination. The TCR sequence derives from an adult in good health.

The CDR3 loop reads CASSRQAGTSYEQYF. The CDR3 DNA reads as TGTGCCAGCAGCCGTCAAGCCGGGACTTCCTACGAGCAGTACTTC. The chain is built from TRBV3-1 (or the pseudogene TRBV3-2) and TRBJ2-7; D perhaps matches TRBD2 (6 bases). Trimming pared 4 bases from V and 1 base from J, leaving 14 bases between. The length of the CDR3 is 15 residues. Per germline, CDR1 LGHDT and CDR2 YNNKEL (reference sequence).